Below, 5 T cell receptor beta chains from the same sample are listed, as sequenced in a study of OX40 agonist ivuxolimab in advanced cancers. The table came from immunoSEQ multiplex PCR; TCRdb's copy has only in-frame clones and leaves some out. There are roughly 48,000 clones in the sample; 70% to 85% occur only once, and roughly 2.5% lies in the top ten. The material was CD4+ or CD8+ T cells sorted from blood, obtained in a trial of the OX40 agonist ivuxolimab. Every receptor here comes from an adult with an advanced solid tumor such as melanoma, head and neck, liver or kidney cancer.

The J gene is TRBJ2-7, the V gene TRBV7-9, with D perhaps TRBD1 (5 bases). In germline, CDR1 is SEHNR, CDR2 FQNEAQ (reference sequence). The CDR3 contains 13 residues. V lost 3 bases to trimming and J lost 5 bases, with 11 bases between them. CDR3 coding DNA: TGTGCCAGCAGCTTCACAGGACCCCACGAGCAGTACTTC. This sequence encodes CASSFTGPHEQYF.

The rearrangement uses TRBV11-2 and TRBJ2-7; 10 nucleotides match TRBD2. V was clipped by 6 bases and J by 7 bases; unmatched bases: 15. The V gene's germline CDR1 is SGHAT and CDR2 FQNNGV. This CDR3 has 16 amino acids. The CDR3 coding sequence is TGTGCCAGCAGTTCCAGTTCTAGCGGGAGTTTGGGGGAGCAGTACTTC. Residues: CASSSSSSGSLGEQYF.

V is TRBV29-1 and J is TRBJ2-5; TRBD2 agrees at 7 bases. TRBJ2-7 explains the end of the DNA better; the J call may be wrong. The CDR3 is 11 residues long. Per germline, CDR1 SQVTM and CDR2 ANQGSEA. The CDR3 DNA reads TGCAGCGTTGGGGGGGGGTACGAGCAGTACTTC. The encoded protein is CSVGGGYEQYF.

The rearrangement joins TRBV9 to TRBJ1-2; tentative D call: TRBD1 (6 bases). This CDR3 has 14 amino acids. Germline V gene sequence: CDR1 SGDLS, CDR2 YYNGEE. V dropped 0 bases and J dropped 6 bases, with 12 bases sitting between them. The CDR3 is CASSVGTARHGYTF. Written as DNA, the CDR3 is TGTGCCAGCAGCGTAGGGACAGCCAGGCATGGCTACACCTTC. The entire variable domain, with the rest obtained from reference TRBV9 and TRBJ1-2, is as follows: DSGVTQTPKHLITATGQRVTLRCSPRSGDLSVYWYQQSLDQGLQFLIQYYNGEERAKGNILERFSAQQFPDLHSELNLSSLELGDSALYFCASSVGTARHGYTFGSGTRLTVV.

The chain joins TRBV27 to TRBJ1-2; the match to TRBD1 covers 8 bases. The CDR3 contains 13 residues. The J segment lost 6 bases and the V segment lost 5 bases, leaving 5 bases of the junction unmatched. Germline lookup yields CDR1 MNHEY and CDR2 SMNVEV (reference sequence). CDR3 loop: CASSSRTGNGYTF. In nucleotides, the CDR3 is TGTGCCAGCAGTAGTCGGACAGGGAATGGCTACACCTTC.